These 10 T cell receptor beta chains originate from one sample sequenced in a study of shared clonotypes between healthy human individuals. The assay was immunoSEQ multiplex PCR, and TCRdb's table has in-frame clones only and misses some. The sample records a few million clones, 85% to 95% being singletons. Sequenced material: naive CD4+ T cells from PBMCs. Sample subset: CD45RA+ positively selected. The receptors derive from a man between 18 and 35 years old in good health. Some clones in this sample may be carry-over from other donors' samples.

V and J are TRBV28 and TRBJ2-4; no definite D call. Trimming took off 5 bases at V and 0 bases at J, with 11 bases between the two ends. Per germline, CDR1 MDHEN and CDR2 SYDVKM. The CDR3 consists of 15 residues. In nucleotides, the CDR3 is TGTGCCAGCAGTCTCCAGCTTGTAGCCAAAAACATTCAGTACTTC. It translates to CASSLQLVAKNIQYF.

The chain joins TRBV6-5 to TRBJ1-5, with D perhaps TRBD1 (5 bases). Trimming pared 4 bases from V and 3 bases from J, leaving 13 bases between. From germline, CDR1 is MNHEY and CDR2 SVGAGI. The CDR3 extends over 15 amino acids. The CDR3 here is CASSSRDGFNQPQHF. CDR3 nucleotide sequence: TGTGCCAGCAGTTCCCGGGACGGATTCAATCAGCCCCAGCATTTT.

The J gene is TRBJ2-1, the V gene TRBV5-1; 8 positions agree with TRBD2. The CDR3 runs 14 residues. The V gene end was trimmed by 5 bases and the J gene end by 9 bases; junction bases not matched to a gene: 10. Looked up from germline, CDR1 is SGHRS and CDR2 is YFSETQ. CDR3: CASRRLANSREQFF. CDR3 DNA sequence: TGCGCCAGCAGGAGACTAGCGAATTCTCGTGAGCAGTTCTTC.

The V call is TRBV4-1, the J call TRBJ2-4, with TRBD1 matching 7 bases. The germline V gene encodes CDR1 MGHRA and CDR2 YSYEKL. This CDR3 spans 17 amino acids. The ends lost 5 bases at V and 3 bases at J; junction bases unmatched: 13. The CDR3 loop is CASSARKGAEGKNIQYF. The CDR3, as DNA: TGCGCCAGCAGCGCCCGCAAGGGGGCTGAGGGCAAAAACATTCAGTACTTC.

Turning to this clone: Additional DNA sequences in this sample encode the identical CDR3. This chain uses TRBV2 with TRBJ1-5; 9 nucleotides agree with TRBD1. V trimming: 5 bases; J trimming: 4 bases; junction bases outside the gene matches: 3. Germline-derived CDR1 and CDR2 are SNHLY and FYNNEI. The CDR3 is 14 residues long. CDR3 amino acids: CASSKQGANQPQHF. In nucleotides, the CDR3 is TGTGCCAGCAGTAAACAGGGGGCAAATCAGCCCCAGCATTTT.

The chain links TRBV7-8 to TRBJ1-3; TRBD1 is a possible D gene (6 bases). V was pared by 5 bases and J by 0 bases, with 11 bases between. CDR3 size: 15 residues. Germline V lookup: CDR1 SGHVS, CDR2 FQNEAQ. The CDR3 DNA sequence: TGTGCCAGCAGCGCCACAGGGTCCTCTGGAAACACCATATATTTT. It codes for CASSATGSSGNTIYF.

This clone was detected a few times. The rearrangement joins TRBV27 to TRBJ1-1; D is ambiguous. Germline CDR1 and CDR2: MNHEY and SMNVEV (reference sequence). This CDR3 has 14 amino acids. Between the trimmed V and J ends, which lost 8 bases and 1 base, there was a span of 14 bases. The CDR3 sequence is CASSPAGANTEAFF. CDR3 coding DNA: TGTGCCAGCTCCCCGGCAGGCGCGAACACTGAAGCTTTCTTT.

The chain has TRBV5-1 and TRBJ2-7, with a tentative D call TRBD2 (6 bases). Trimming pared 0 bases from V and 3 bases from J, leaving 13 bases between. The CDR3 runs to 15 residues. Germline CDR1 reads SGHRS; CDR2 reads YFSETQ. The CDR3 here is CASSLVRGTLYEQYF. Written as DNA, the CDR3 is TGCGCCAGCAGCTTGGTTCGGGGGACCCTCTACGAGCAGTACTTC.

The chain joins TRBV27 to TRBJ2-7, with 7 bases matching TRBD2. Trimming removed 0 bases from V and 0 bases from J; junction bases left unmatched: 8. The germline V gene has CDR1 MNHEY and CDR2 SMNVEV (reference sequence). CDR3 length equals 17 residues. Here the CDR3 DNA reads TGTGCCAGCAGTTTATCGTCTAGCGGTGGGAGCTCCTACGAGCAGTACTTC. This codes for CASSLSSSGGSSYEQYF.

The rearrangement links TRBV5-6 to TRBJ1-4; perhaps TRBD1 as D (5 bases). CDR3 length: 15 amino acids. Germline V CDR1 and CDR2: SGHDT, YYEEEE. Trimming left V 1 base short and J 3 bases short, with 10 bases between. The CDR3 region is CASSLTGVANEKLFF. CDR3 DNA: TGTGCCAGCAGCTTGACGGGGGTTGCTAATGAAAAACTGTTTTTT.